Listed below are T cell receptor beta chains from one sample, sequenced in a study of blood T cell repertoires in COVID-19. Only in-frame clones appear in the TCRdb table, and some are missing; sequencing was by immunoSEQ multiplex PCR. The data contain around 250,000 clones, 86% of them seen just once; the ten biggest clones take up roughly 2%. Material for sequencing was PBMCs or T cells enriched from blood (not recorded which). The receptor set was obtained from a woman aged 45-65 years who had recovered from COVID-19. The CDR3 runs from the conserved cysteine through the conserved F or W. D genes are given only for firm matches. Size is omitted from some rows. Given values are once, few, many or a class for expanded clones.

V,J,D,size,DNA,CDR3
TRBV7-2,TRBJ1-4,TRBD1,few,TGTGCCAGCAGCTTGGACAGGGGGCAAGAAAAACTGTTTTTT,CASSLDRGQEKLFF
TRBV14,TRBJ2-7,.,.,TGTGCCAGCAGCCCAGCAGGGTTCTACGAGCAGTACTTC,CASSPAGFYEQYF
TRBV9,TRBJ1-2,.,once,TGTGCCAGCAGCCCGAGGGGGGGCAGGGACGGACTGAGCTATGGCTACACCTTC,CASSPRGGRDGLSYGYTF
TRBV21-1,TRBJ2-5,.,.,TGTGCCAGCAGCTCTAAAGAGACCCAGTACTTC,CASSSKETQYF
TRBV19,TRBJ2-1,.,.,TGTGCCAGTAGGGGGCTAGCGCGGAACAATGAGCAGTTCTTC,CASRGLARNNEQFF
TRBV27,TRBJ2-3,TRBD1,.,TGTGCCAGCAGTCCCGGGACAGGATCCCGCACAGATACGCAGTATTTT,CASSPGTGSRTDTQYF
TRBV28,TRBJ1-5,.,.,TGTGCCAGCACCTCCCGGACTTTTCATCAGCCCCAGCATTTT,CASTSRTFHQPQHF
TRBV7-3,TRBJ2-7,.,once,TGTGCCAGTAGCTTAGAGGCGGGGCCTCCCTACGAGCAGTACTTC,CASSLEAGPPYEQYF
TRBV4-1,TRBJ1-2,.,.,TGCGCCAGCAGCCAAGCGGGACTCTCGGCGCCCACCTTC,CASSQAGLSAPTF
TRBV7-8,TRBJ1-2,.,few,TGTGCCAGCAGCTTGACAGATAACTATGGCTACACCTTC,CASSLTDNYGYTF
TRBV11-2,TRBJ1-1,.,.,TGTGCCAGCAGCTCCTTGGACAAAACTGAAGCTTTCTTT,CASSSLDKTEAFF
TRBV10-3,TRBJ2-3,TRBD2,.,TGTGCCATCAGTGAAGCTAGCGGACCCACAGATACGCAGTATTTT,CAISEASGPTDTQYF
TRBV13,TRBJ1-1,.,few,TGTGCCAGCAGCTTAGGGTTGCGTACTGAAGCTTTCTTT,CASSLGLRTEAFF
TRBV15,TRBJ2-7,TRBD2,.,TGTGCCACCAGCAGAGTTAATTCGAAAACTAGCGGGATCTGGTTC,CATSRVNSKTSGIWF
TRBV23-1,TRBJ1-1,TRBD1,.,TGCGCCAGCAGTCGAGAGGGGGCCACTGAAGCTTTCTTT,CASSREGATEAFF
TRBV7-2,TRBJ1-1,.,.,TGTGCCAGCAGCCCCAGCAGCTTAAGAGGGGGGGCAGCCCCAGAAGCTTTCTTT,CASSPSSLRGGAAPEAFF
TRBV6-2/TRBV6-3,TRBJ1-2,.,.,TGTGCCAGCAGTTACGCGGCGGGGGTCAACTATGGCTACACCTTC,CASSYAAGVNYGYTF
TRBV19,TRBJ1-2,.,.,TGTGCCAGTATGTGGAAGTTCGGGGGAACAGTTGGCTACACCTTC,CASMWKFGGTVGYTF
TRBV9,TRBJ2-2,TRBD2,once,TGTGCCAGCAGCGTAGTAGGAGGACTAGCGGGGGGCCAGGGGGAGCTGTTTTTT,CASSVVGGLAGGQGELFF
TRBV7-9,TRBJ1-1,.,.,TGTGCCAGCAGCCCGACCGGAGACACTGAAGCTTTCTTT,CASSPTGDTEAFF
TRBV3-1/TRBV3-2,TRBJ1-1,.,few,TGTGCCAGCAGCCAAGAGGTGAGGACAGATATGAACACTGAAGCTTTCTTT,CASSQEVRTDMNTEAFF
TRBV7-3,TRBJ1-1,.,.,TGTGCCAGCAGCGCGACCGGGGGGCACATGAACACTGAAGCTTTCTTT,CASSATGGHMNTEAFF
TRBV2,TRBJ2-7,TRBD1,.,TGTGCCAGCAGTGATTTGGGACAGGAGTCCTACGAGCAGTACTTC,CASSDLGQESYEQYF
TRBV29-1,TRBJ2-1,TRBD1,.,TGCAGCGTTACCCCACAGGGGAATGAGCAGTTCTTC,CSVTPQGNEQFF
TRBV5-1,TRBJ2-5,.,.,TGCGCCAGCAGCTTGGCGGGGGGCAGTCAAGAGACCCAGTACTTC,CASSLAGGSQETQYF
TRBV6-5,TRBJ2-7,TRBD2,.,TGTGCCAGCAGTTACCAGCTAGCGGGAGGGCGGAACGAGCAGTACTTC,CASSYQLAGGRNEQYF
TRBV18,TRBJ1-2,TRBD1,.,TGTGCCAGCTCAGGCGGGACAGGGTTCCCTGATGGCTACACCTTC,CASSGGTGFPDGYTF
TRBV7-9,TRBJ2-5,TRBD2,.,TGTGCCAGCAGCAGAAGGACCGGGGGGGTTTCAGAGACCCAGTACTTC,CASSRRTGGVSETQYF
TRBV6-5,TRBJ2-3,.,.,TGTGCCAGCAGTTACTCGAAACAGAGCACAGATACGCAGTATTTT,CASSYSKQSTDTQYF
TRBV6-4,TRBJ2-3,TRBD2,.,TGTGCCAGCAGCCCGACTAGCGGGAGCACAGATACGCAGTATTTT,CASSPTSGSTDTQYF
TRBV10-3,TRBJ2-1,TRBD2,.,TGTGCCATCAGTGCCGACCTACTAGCGGCGGGGCGCAATGAGCAGTTCTTC,CAISADLLAAGRNEQFF
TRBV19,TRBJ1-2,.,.,TGTGCCAGTAGTATAAGTAGCGGGACTAACTATGGCTACACCTTC,CASSISSGTNYGYTF
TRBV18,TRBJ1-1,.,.,TGTGCCAGCTCAAGGGGACTGGAAAATGAAGCTTTCTTT,CASSRGLENEAFF
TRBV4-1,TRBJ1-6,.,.,TGCGCCAGCAGCCAAGGCGCCAATAATTCACCCCTCCACTTT,CASSQGANNSPLHF
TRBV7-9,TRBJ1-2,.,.,TGTGCCAGCAGCACCCCGGGGGAGGGTCTGGGCTACACCTTC,CASSTPGEGLGYTF
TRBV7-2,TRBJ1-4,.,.,TGTGCCAGCAGCCCGGGGGGGAGAACTAATGAAAAACTGTTTTTT,CASSPGGRTNEKLFF
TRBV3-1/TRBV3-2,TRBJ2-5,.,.,TGTGCCAGCAGCCAAGATACGGGGTACGGAGAGACCCAGTACTTC,CASSQDTGYGETQYF
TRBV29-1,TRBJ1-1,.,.,TGCAGCGCTGGAGGGATGGAGGCTGAAGCTTTCTTT,CSAGGMEAEAFF
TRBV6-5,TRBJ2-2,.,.,TGTGCCGGCAGACAGGCCCAACCCGGGGAGCTGTTTTTT,CAGRQAQPGELFF
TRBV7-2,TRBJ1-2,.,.,TGTGCCAGCAGCTCACAGGGAACCTATGGCTACACCTTC,CASSSQGTYGYTF
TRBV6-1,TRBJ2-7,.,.,TGTGCCAGCAGTGACAGGAACTACGAGCAGTACTTC,CASSDRNYEQYF
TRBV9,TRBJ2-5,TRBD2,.,TGTGCCAGCAGCGTAGGTCATTTGACTAGCGGCCAAGAGACCCAGTACTTC,CASSVGHLTSGQETQYF
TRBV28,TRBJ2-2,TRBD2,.,TGTGCCAGCATCTTCAGGACTAGCGGACCCACCGGGGAGCTGTTTTTT,CASIFRTSGPTGELFF
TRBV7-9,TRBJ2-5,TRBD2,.,TGTGCCAGCAGCTTAGCGCATTGGGAGGGGGAGACCCAGTACTTC,CASSLAHWEGETQYF
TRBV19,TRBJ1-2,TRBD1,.,TGTGCCAGTAGGTGGGACAGGGGGCAAGGAGGCTACACCTTC,CASRWDRGQGGYTF
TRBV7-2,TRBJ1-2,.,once,TGTGCCAGCAGGAACAGTTCTAACTATGGCTACACCTTC,CASRNSSNYGYTF
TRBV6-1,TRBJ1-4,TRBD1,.,TGTGCCAGCAGTGACCAGGGACAGGGGAATGAAAAACTGTTTTTT,CASSDQGQGNEKLFF
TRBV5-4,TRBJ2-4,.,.,TGTGCCAGCAGCTTGGTTCTGATGGCAGGGTATCCCAAAAACATTCAGTACTTC,CASSLVLMAGYPKNIQYF
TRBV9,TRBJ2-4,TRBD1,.,TGTGCCAGCAGCGAAGGGGACAGCATAGCCAAAAACATTCAGTACTTC,CASSEGDSIAKNIQYF
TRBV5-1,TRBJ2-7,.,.,TGCGCCAGCAGCTTGGAGGGAGACGAGCAGTACTTC,CASSLEGDEQYF
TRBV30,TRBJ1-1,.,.,TGTGCCTGGGGGGAGCAGCTATTGAACACTGAAGCTTTCTTT,CAWGEQLLNTEAFF
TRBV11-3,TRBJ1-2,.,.,TGTGCCAGCAGCCGTACAGGGATACGGGGCTACACCTTC,CASSRTGIRGYTF
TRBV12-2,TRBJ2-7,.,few,TGTGCAAGTCGAAGAAACTCGTACCCTCCCTACGAGCAGTACTTC,CASRRNSYPPYEQYF
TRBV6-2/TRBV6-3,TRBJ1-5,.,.,TGTGCCAGCACCCCGGCTGGGAGGCATCAGCCCCAGCATTTT,CASTPAGRHQPQHF
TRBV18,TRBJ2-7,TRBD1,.,TGTGCCAGCTCACCCCTGGGACAGGGGGCAGGGTACGAGCAGTACTTC,CASSPLGQGAGYEQYF
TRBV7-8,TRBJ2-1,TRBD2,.,TGTGCCAGCAGGTCCCTAGAGGCTAGCGGTTACAATGAGCAGTTCTTC,CASRSLEASGYNEQFF
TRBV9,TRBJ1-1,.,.,TGTGCCAGCAGCGTAGCACAGAACACTGAAGCTTTCTTT,CASSVAQNTEAFF
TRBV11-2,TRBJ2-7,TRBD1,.,TGTGCCAGCAGCTCTGAACAGGGGTACTCCTACGAGCAGTACTTC,CASSSEQGYSYEQYF
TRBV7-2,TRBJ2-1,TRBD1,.,TGTGCCAGCAGCAGGGACAGAAATTACAATGAGCAGTTCTTC,CASSRDRNYNEQFF